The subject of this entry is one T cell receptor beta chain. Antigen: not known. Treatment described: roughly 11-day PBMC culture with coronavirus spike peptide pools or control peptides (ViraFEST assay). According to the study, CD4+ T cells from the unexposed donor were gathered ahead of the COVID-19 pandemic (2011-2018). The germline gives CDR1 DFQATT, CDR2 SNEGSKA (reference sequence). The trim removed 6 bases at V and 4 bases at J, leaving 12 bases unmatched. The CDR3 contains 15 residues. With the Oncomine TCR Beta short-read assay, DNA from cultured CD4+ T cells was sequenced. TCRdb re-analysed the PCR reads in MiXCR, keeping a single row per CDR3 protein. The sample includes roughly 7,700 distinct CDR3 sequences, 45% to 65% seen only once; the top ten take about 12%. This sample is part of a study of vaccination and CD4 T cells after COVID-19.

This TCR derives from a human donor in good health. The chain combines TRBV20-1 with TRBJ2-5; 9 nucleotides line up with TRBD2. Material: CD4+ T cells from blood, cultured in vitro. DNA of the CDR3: TGCAGTGCCGCTCGGGGTAGCGGGGGAGGAGAGACCCAGTACTTC. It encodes CSAARGSGGGETQYF.